This T cell receptor (beta chain) came from a study of response to subunit inactivated influenza vaccine. Concerning this clonotype: Its antigen is not identified.

Study-level points and caveats: Authors proposed each seasonal influenza vaccination draws in few new T cells.

In TCRdb, the RT-PCR reads were re-called with MiXCR into one record per CDR3 protein. The table includes a few hundred thousand distinct CDR3 sequences, around 15% detected once. This CDR3 has 18 amino acids. V dropped 4 bases and J dropped 2 bases, with 22 bases sitting between them. The germline gives CDR1 SGHDT, CDR2 YYEEEE. This chain connects TRBV5-6 to TRBJ1-3; D is unresolved. Sequencing used PBMCs from blood, obtained about 12 days after vaccination. The source is a man in his forties or fifties who received an inactivated influenza vaccine. CDR3 amino acids: CASSPISGSQLAGNTIYF. CDR3 DNA sequence: TGTGCCAGCAGCCCAATCTCTGGGTCCCAACTTGCTGGAAACACCATATATTTT.